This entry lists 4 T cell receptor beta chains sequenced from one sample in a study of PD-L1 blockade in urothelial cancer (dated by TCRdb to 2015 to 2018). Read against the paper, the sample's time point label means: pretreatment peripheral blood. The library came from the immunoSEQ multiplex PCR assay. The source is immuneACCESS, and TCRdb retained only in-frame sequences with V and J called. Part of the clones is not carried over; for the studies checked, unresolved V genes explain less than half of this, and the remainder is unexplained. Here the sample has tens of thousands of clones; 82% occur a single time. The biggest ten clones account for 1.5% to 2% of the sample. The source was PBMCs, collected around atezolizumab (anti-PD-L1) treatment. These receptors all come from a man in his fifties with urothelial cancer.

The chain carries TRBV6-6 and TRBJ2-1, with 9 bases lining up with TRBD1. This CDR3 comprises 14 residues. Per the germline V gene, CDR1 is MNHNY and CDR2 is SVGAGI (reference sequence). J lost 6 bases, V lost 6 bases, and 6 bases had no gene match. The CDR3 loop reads CASRPQGAINEQFF. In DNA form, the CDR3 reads TGTGCCAGCAGGCCACAGGGGGCGATCAATGAGCAGTTCTTC.

The CDR3 region is CASSRQGNQPQHF. The CDR3 bases are TGTGCCAGCAGCCGACAGGGCAATCAGCCCCAGCATTTT. The V call is TRBV7-8, the J call TRBJ1-5; weak D call: TRBD1 (6 bases). V was cut by 5 bases and J by 2 bases, with 7 bases left in between. The CDR3 length is 13 residues. In germline, CDR1 is SGHVS, CDR2 FQNEAQ.

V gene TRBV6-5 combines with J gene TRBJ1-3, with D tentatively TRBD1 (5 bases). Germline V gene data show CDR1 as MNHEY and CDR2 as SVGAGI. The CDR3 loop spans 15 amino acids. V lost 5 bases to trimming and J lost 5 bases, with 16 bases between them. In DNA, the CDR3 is TGTGCCAGCAGTACCGACGGGGGTCGGAGAAACACCATATATTTT. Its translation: CASSTDGGRRNTIYF.

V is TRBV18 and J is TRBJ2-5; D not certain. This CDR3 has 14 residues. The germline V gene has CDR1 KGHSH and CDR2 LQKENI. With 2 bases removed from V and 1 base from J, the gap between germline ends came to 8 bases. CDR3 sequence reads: CASSPAIAQETQYF. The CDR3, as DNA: TGTGCCAGCTCACCAGCGATAGCCCAAGAGACCCAGTACTTC.